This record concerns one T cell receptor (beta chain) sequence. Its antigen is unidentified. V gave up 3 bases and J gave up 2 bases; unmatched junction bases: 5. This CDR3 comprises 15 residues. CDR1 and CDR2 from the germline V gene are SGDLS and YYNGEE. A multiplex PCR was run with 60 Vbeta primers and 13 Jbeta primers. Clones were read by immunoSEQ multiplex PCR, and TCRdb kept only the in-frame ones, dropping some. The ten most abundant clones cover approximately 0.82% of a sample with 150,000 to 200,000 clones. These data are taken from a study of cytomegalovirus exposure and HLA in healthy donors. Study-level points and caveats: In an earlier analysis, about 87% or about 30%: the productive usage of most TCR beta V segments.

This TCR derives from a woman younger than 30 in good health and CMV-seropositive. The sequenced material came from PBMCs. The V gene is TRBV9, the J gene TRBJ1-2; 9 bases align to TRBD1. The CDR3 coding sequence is TGTGCCAGCAGCGCGCTAGGGACAGGGAACTATGGCTACACCTTC. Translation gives CASSALGTGNYGYTF.